The clone carrying this TCR beta chain was seen many times. The TCR beta CDR3 regions underwent amplification using RNA transcripts as the source. RT-PCR in the first round (using the HTBI primer set) targeted the TCR CDR3. TCRdb re-called the multiplex PCR reads through MiXCR, storing one row per CDR3 protein. The table shows around 560,000 distinct CDR3 sequences, with over 15% occurring only once. This record belongs to a study of T cells in Graves' hyperthyroidism and ophthalmopathy. This CDR3 has 12 amino acids. The germline V and J ends were trimmed by 5 bases and 6 bases, with 11 bases remaining between them. Germline CDR1 and CDR2: SEHNR and FQNEAQ (reference sequence).

The sequence came from a young woman with Graves' hyperthyroidism. Material: blood. The chain links TRBV7-9 to TRBJ2-7, with a possible D match to TRBD1 (5 bases). The chain's CDR3 is CASSDQGGEQYF. Here the CDR3 DNA reads TGTGCCAGCAGCGATCAGGGTGGCGAGCAGTACTTC.